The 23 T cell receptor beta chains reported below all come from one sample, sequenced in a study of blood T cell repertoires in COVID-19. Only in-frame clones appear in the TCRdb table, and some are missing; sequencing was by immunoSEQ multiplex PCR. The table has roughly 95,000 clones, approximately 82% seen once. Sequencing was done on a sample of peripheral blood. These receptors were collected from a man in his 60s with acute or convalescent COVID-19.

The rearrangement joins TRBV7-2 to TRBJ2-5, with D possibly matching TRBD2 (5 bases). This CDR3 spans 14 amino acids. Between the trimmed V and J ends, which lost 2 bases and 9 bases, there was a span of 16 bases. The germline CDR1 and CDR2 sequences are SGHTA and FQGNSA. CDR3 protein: CASSLFAGVGAQYF. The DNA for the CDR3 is TGTGCCAGCAGCTTATTTGCGGGCGTCGGGGCCCAGTACTTC.

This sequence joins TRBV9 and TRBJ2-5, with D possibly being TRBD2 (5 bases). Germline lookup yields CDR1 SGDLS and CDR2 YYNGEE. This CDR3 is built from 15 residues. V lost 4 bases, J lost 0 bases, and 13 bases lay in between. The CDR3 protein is CASSPNGGYQETQYF. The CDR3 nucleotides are TGTGCCAGCAGCCCAAACGGCGGGTACCAAGAGACCCAGTACTTC.

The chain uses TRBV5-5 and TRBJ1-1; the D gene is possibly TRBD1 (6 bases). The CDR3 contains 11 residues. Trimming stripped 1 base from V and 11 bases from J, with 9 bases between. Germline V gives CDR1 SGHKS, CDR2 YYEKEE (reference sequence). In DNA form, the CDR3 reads TGTGCCAGCAGCTTGACAGGGAAGGCTTTCTTT. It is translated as CASSLTGKAFF.

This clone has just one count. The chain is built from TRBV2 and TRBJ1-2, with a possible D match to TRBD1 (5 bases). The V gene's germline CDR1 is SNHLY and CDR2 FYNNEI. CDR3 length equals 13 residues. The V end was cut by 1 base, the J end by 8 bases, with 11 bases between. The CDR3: CASSEGGRAGYTF. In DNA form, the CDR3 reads TGTGCCAGCAGTGAAGGGGGCAGAGCCGGCTACACCTTC.

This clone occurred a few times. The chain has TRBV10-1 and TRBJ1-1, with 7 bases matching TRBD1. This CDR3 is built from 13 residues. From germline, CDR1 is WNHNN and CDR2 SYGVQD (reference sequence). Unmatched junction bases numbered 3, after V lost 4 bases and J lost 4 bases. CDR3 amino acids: CASSVSGGTEAFF. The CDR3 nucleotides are TGCGCCAGCAGTGTGTCAGGGGGCACTGAAGCTTTCTTT.

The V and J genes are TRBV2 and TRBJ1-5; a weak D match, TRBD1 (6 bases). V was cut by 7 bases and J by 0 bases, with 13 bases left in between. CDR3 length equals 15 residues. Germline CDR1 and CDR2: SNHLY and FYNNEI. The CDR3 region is CASNQQGNSNQPQHF. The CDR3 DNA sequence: TGTGCCAGCAATCAACAGGGCAATAGCAATCAGCCCCAGCATTTT. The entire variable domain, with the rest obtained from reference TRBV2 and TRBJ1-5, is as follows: EPEVTQTPSHQVTQMGQEVILRCVPISNHLYFYWYRQILGQKVEFLVSFYNNEISEKSEIFDDQFSVERPDGSNFTLKIRSTKLEDSAMYFCASNQQGNSNQPQHFGDGTRLSIL.

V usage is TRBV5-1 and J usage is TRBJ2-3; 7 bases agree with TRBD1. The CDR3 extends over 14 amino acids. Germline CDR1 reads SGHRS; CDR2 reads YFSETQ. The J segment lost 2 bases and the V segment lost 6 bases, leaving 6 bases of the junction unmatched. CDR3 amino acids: CASTRGQNTDTQYF. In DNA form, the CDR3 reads TGCGCCAGCACAAGGGGACAGAACACAGATACGCAGTATTTT.

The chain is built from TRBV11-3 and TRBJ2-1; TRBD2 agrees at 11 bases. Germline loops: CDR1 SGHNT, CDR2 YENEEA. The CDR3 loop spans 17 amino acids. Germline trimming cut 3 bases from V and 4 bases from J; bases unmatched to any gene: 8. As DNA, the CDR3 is TGTGCCAGCAGCTTTGGTTCTGGGACTAGCGGTTACAATGAGCAGTTCTTC. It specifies CASSFGSGTSGYNEQFF. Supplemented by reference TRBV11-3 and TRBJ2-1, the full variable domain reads EAGVVQSPRYKIIEKKQPVAFWCNPISGHNTLYWYLQNLGQGPELLIRYENEEAVDDSQLPKDRFSAERLKGVDSTLKIQPAELGDSAVYLCASSFGSGTSGYNEQFFGPGTRLTVL.

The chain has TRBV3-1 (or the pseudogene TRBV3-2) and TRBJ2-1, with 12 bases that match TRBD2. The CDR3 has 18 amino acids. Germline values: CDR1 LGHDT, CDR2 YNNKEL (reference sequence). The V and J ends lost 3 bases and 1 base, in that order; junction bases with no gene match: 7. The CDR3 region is CASSHQSGLAGSYNEQFF. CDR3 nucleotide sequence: TGTGCCAGCAGCCACCAGTCGGGACTAGCGGGTTCCTACAATGAGCAGTTCTTC.

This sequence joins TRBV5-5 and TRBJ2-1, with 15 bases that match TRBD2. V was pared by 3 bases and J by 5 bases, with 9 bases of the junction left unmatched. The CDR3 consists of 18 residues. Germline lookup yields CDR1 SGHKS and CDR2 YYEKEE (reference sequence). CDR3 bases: TGTGCCAGCAGCTACGGGACTAGCGGGGGGATTAGGAACAATGAGCAGTTCTTC. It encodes CASSYGTSGGIRNNEQFF. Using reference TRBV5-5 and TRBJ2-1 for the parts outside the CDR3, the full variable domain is DAGVTQSPTHLIKTRGQQVTLRCSPISGHKSVSWYQQVLGQGPQFIFQYYEKEERGRGNFPDRFSARQFPNYSSELNVNALLLGDSALYLCASSYGTSGGIRNNEQFFGPGTRLTVL.

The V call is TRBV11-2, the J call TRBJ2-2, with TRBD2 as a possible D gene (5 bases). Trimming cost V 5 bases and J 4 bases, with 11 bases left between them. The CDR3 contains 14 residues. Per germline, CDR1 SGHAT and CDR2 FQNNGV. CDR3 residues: CASSLGLSTGELFF. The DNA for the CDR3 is TGTGCCAGCAGCCTTGGACTGAGCACCGGGGAGCTGTTTTTT.

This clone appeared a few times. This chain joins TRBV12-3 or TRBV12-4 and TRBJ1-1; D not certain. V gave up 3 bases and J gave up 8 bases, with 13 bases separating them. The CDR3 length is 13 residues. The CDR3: CASSLVAQSEAFF. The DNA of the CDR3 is TGTGCCAGCAGTTTGGTGGCACAATCGGAAGCTTTCTTT.

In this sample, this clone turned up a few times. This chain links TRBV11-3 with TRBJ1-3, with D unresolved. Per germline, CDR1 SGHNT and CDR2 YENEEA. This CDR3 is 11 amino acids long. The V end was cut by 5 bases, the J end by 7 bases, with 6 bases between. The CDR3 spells CASSQDNTIYF. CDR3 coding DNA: TGTGCCAGCAGCCAGGATAACACCATATATTTT.

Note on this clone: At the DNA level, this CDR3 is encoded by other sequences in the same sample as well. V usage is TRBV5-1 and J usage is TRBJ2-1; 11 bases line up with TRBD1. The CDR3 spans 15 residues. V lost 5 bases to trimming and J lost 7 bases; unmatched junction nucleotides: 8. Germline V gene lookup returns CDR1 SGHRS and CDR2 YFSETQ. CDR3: CASSFGQGASNEQFF. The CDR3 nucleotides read TGCGCCAGCAGTTTCGGACAGGGGGCAAGTAATGAGCAGTTCTTC. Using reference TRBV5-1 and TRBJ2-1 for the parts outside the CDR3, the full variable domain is KAGVTQTPRYLIKTRGQQVTLSCSPISGHRSVSWYQQTPGQGLQFLFEYFSETQRNKGNFPGRFSGRQFSNSRSEMNVSTLELGDSALYLCASSFGQGASNEQFFGPGTRLTVL.

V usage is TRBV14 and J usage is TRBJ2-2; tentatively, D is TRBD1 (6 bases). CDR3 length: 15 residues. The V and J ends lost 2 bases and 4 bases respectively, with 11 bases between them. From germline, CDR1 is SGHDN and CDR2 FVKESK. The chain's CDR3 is CASSQTPRGTGELFF. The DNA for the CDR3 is TGTGCCAGCAGCCAAACCCCCAGGGGCACCGGGGAGCTGTTTTTT. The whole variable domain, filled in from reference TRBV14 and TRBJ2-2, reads EAGVTQFPSHSVIEKGQTVTLRCDPISGHDNLYWYRRVMGKEIKFLLHFVKESKQDESGMPNNRFLAERTGGTYSTLKVQPAELEDSGVYFCASSQTPRGTGELFFGEGSRLTVL.

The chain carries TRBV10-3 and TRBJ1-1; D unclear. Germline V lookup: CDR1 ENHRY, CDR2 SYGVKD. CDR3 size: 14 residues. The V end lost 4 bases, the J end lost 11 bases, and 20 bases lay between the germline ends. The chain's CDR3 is CAISATSQTEAAFF. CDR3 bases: TGTGCCATCAGTGCGACTTCCCAAACCGAGGCGGCTTTCTTT.

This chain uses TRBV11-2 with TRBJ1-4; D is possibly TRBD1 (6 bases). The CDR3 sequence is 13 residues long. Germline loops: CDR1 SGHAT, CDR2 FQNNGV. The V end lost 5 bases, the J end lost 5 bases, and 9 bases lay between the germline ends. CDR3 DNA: TGTGCCAGCAGCCGGACAGTAAATGAAAAACTGTTTTTT. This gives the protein CASSRTVNEKLFF. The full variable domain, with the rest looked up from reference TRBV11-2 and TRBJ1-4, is EAGVAQSPRYKIIEKRQSVAFWCNPISGHATLYWYQQILGQGPKLLIQFQNNGVVDDSQLPKDRFSAERLKGVDSTLKIQPAKLEDSAVYLCASSRTVNEKLFFGSGTQLSVL.

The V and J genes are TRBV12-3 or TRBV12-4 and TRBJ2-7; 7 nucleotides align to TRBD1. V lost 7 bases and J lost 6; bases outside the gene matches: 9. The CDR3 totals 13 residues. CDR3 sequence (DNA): TGTGCCAGCATCATCCGGGACAGTCCCGAGCAGTACTTC. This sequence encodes CASIIRDSPEQYF.

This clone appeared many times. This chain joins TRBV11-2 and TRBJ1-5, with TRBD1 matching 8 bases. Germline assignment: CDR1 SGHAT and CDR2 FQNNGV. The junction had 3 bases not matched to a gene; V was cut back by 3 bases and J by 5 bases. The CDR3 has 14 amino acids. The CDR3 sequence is CASSFSGGDQPQHF. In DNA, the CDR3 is TGTGCCAGCAGCTTCTCAGGGGGCGATCAGCCCCAGCATTTT.

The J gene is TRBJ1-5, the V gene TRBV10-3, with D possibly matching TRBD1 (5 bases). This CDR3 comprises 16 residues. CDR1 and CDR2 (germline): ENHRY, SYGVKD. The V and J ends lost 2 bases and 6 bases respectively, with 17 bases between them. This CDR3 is CAISETNQGLGQPQHF. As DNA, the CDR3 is TGTGCCATCAGTGAGACAAATCAGGGCCTGGGTCAGCCCCAGCATTTT.

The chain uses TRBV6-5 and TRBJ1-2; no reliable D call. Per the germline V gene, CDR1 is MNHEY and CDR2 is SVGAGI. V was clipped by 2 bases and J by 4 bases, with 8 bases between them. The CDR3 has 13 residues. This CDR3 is CASSYQRLYGYTF. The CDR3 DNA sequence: TGTGCCAGCAGTTACCAGCGTCTCTATGGCTACACCTTC.

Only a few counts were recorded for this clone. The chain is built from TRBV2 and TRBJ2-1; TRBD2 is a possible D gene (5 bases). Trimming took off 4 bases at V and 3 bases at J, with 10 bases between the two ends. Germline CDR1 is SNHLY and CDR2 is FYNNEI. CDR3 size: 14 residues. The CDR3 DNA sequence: TGTGCCAGCAGTGCCCGGACTGTCTACAATGAGCAGTTCTTC. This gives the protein CASSARTVYNEQFF.

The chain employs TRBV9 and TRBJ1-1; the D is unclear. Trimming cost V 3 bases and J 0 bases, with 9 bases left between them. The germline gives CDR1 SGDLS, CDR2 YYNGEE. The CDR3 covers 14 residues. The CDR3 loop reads CASSARKMNTEAFF. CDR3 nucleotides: TGTGCCAGCAGCGCGAGAAAAATGAACACTGAAGCTTTCTTT.